This T cell receptor (beta chain) was sequenced in a study of blood T cell repertoires in COVID-19. Trimming took off 0 bases at V and 10 bases at J, with 11 bases between the two ends. The CDR3 extends over 14 amino acids. Germline lookup yields CDR1 SGHRS and CDR2 YFSETQ. Participants spanned ages about 18 to 90 years and resided in 20 to 30 US areas. Clinical histories supplied by participants themselves formed the basis of cohort assignment. The assay was immunoSEQ multiplex PCR, and TCRdb's table has in-frame clones only and misses some. The table has 200,000 to 250,000 clones, under 90% seen once; the top ten hold 3.6%.

V and J are TRBV5-1 and TRBJ1-6, with D perhaps TRBD1 (5 bases). This clonotype originated in a woman aged 40 to 55 who had been exposed to COVID-19. Sequencing was performed on PBMCs or T cells enriched from blood (not recorded which). CDR3: CASSLAGEESPLHF. CDR3 coding DNA: TGCGCCAGCAGCTTGGCGGGGGAAGAATCACCCCTCCACTTT.